The TCR beta chain under discussion was sequenced for a study of glioma-infiltrating T cells. Study in general: Glioblastomas were WHO grade IV, sampled at first diagnosis; low-grade were grade II. The study, taken as a whole, reports: Signature shared blood CDR3 motifs were enriched in low-divergence and depleted in high-divergence patients. Above-expected tissue-blood divergence occurred in all gliomas, most in low-grade ones.

The iRepertoire nested amplicon-rescue multiplex PCR amplified TCR alpha and beta CDR3s from RNA. TCRdb processed the multiplex PCR reads anew with MiXCR; each CDR3 protein has one entry. The sample has about 380,000 distinct CDR3 sequences, 41% seen once. This clonotype has a count of ten or more. What it binds is unknown. Trimming pared 5 bases from V and 2 bases from J, leaving 4 bases between. From germline, CDR1 is MDHEN and CDR2 SYDVKM. This CDR3 is built from 12 residues. Sequencing input: glioma tissue, nonneoplastic brain tissue, or PBMCs (not recorded which). The gene calls are TRBV28 and TRBJ2-1; D not certain. The receptor was isolated from a human donor with low-grade glioma or glioblastoma, undergoing nonglioma brain surgery, or in good health (not recorded which). The CDR3 sequence is CASSPPYNEQFF. For the CDR3, the DNA is TGTGCCAGCAGTCCACCCTACAATGAGCAGTTCTTC.